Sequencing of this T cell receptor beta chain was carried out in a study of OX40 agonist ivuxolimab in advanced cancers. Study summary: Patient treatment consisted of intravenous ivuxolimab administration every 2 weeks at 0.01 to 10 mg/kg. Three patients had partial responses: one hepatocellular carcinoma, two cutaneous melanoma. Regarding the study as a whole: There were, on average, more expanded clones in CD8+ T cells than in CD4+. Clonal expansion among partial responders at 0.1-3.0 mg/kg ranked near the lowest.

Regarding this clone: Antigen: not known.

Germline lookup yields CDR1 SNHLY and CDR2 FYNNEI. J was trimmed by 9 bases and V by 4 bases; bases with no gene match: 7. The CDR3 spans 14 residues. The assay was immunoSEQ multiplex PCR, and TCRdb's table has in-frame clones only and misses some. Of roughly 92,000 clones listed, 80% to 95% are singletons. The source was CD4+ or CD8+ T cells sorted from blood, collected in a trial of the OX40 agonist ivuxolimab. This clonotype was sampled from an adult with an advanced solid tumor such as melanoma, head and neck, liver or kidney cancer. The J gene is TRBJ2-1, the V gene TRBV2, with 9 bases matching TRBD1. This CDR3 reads CASSGTGVMGEQFF. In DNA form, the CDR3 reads TGTGCCAGCAGTGGGACAGGGGTTATGGGTGAGCAGTTCTTC.